This T cell receptor beta chain was captured in a study of T cells in Graves' hyperthyroidism and ophthalmopathy (dated by TCRdb to about 2019). Regarding the research as a whole: Peripheral blood was sampled at the time of initial diagnosis, prior to any treatment. TCR V-J signatures able to tell the groups apart were searched for in a discovery cohort of approximately 95 patients, of whom roughly 42 had Graves' ophthalmopathy and under 65 had stable Graves' hyperthyroidism. Prospective prediction of ophthalmopathy was tested in an independent validation cohort of fewer than 20 hyperthyroidism patients and 17 patients who later progressed to ophthalmopathy. The roughly 100 discovery patients were randomly divided into training and test sets at a 7:3 ratio. In addition, the study compared T-cell repertoires in thyroid tissue and in blood from six Graves' hyperthyroidism patients. Once sampling was done, hyperthyroidism patients were given methimazole at a starting dose of 30 mg daily, whereas ophthalmopathy patients were given high-dose intravenous methylprednisolone. TCR Vbeta CDR3 sequencing of some 140 peripheral blood samples (approximately 44 ophthalmopathy, over 70 hyperthyroidism and roughly 17 progressor patients) is reported in the paper. Here is what the overall study found, with its caveats: Sample size was not statistically predetermined, and blinding of investigators to group allocation was not performed. A 13 V-J signature model separated ophthalmopathy from stable hyperthyroidism, with about 88% sensitivity and roughly 84% specificity in cross-validation and 80%/75% in testing. Most expanded thyroid clonotypes (frequency above 0.001) were also detected in blood, suggesting blood repertoires may reflect thyroid immune responses. In validation, the model predicted progression to ophthalmopathy with around 71% sensitivity and 72% to 85% specificity, a median of around 6.6 months before onset.

The TCR beta CDR3 regions were amplified from RNA transcripts. The first round of RT-PCR for the TCR CDR3 was performed with the HTBI primer set and the Qiagen OneStep RT-PCR kit. Libraries were constructed in a second round of multiplex PCR, after which size selection and purification were performed. Paired-end sequencing of the libraries was performed with 100 bp reads on an Illumina HiSeq2000. Turning to the authors' computational methods: SOAPnuke was used to process the raw data, removing reads that contained adapters or uncalled bases, had a mean Phred below 15, or lacked an exact match to the constant primer or identifier. High-quality paired reads were merged using COPE v1.2.5, and each unique nucleotide sequence was defined as a clonotype. MiTCR v1.1 was used to align the clonotypes against IMGT TRBV, TRBD and TRBJ reference segments. Only V-J combinations with frequency above 0.0001, covering roughly 99% of repertoires, were analysed. The TCS score was defined as the ratio of F50 (clonal expansion) to E x V (chaos), calculated using BLOSUM62-based TCRdist between CDR3 peptides within each V-J. Welch's t-statistics and random forest reduced around 510 V-J features to roughly 13, which were used in a naive Bayes classifier (R e1071). Thyroid-blood repertoire similarity was quantified with the Morisita-Horn index. TCRdb redid the processing of the public reads, applying fastp at Q25 and MiXCR, and retained in-frame beta chains. Identical CDR3 proteins give one entry, which carries the most common genes and DNA. The authors' filters were not applied to this entry. The sample contains 600,000 to 800,000 distinct CDR3 sequences, under 45% of them found a single time. Of the sample, approximately 31% is held by the ten largest clones.

CDR3 length: 15 amino acids, cysteine to phenylalanine. The sequence is cut down to CDR3 DNA, 45 bases in frame from base 1. V loses 0 bases of germline sequence and J loses 4 bases, and the interval between the two ends is 15 bases. CDR1 is given as DFQATT and CDR2 as SNEGSKA, both from the germline V gene (reference sequence). Stable Graves' hyperthyroidism was defined as the absence of progression to ophthalmopathy over 18 months of follow-up. Hyperthyroidism patients were newly diagnosed, with disease duration under 2 months, and aged 18 to 65 years. The study excluded patients with uncontrolled infections, other autoimmune diseases, pregnancy or lactation. Diagnoses relied on clinical symptoms, serum thyroxine and TRAb, thyroid ultrasound and orbital computed tomography. Ficoll-Paque density gradient centrifugation was used to isolate PBMCs from around 10 ml of fresh peripheral blood. Total RNA was extracted with Trizol reagent, and quality was checked on an Agilent 2100 Bioanalyzer.

This clonotype occurred many times. Its antigen remains unidentified. Nothing much larger sits one base from this clone, and base qualities are not available. Sequencing was done on a sample of blood. This receptor was identified in a woman between 40 and 55 years old with Graves' hyperthyroidism. The chain links TRBV20-1 with TRBJ1-2; no D gene is confidently identified. The DNA reads TGCAGTGCTAGAGATCGATTGAGGCAGGTCTATGGCTACACCTTC. Its amino acids are CSARDRLRQVYGYTF.